Listed here is a single T cell receptor (beta chain). Antigen: not known. This sample is part of a study of Tregs in tolerant kidney transplant recipients. Study information: Sorting of CD4+CD25+CD127- cells followed 3-day belatacept mixed lymphocyte reactions, sometimes with approximately five-day graft donor restimulation. Antibodies separated recipient from donor cells.

Profiled with immunoSEQ multiplex PCR; TCRdb holds only in-frame clones, not every one. The sample contains around 30,000 clones, about 79% of which appear only once. V lost 3 bases to trimming and J lost 5 bases; unmatched junction nucleotides: 3. Germline assignment: CDR1 LNHNV and CDR2 YYDKDF (reference sequence). The CDR3 has 13 residues. Whole-study results and caveats: Validation in larger populations is needed because few patients were studied. Activated donor B cell expansion appeared to reveal the most relevant donor-specific TCRbeta repertoire.

Sequencing input: Tregs from blood cultured with allogeneic cells. V and J are TRBV15 and TRBJ2-5; 7 bases line up with TRBD2. The sequence derives from a human donor in good health. The CDR3 DNA is TGTGCCACCAGCAGTTGGGGGGGGGAGACCCAGTACTTC. Its protein is CATSSWGGETQYF.